Listed below are T cell receptor beta chains from one sample, sequenced in a study of T cells after yellow fever vaccination. Using its own MiXCR run on the 5' RACE reads, TCRdb lists one record per CDR3 protein. The sample carries approximately 550,000 distinct CDR3 sequences, 15% to 20% recorded once. The sequencing here drew on PBMCs, taken 15 days after the yellow fever booster vaccination. These receptor sequences come from a man aged 25 to 45 who received the YFV17D yellow fever vaccine. Each CDR3 is given with its conserved first and last residue. A D gene is named only where the DNA matches it firmly. The listing skips clone size in some rows; elsewhere it reads once, few, many or a size class.

NA,NA,TRBJ2-4,TRBV5-1,CASSLGGWTLKNIQYF,TGCGCCAGCAGCTTGGGAGGGTGGACACTCAAAAACATTCAGTACTTC
NA,NA,TRBJ2-7,TRBV6-2/TRBV6-3,CASSYARRQYF,TGTGCCAGCAGTTACGCACGGAGGCAGTACTTC
NA,few,TRBJ1-2,TRBV6-2/TRBV6-3,CASSSPGNYGYTF,TGTGCCAGCAGCTCCCCAGGAAACTATGGCTACACCTTC
NA,few,TRBJ1-5,TRBV10-2,CASSEAVGQPQHF,TGCGCCAGCAGTGAGGCAGTCGGGCAGCCCCAGCATTTT
TRBD2,many,TRBJ2-3,TRBV7-2,CASSNSGSINTQYF,TGTGCCAGCAGCAACAGCGGGAGTATAAATACGCAGTATTTT
NA,once,TRBJ1-3,TRBV20-1,CSARDPRDGRNTIYF,TGCAGTGCTAGAGATCCGCGGGACGGCCGAAACACCATATATTTT
TRBD1,few,TRBJ2-1,TRBV7-8,CASSATGTEDEQFF,TGTGCCAGCAGCGCGACCGGGACAGAGGATGAGCAGTTCTTC
TRBD1,NA,TRBJ2-2,TRBV24-1,CATSLTGAGTGELFF,TGTGCCACCAGTCTGACAGGGGCCGGTACCGGGGAGCTGTTTTTT
TRBD2,NA,TRBJ2-2,TRBV6-1,CATTTSGSTGELFF,TGTGCCACGACGACTAGCGGGAGTACCGGGGAGCTGTTTTTT
TRBD2,few,TRBJ2-7,TRBV19,CASSSLDLLAGQYEQYF,TGTGCCAGTAGTAGTCTCGACCTACTAGCGGGGCAATACGAGCAGTACTTC
NA,NA,TRBJ2-3,TRBV2,CASSGYTQYF,TGTGCCAGCAGTGGCTACACGCAGTATTTT
NA,few,TRBJ2-7,TRBV30,CAWTAREGFHEQYF,TGTGCCTGGACCGCCCGCGAAGGGTTTCACGAGCAGTACTTC
TRBD2,few,TRBJ2-7,TRBV5-1,CASSFDLAGRYEQYF,TGCGCCAGCAGCTTTGATCTAGCGGGAAGGTACGAGCAGTACTTC
NA,NA,TRBJ2-5,TRBV7-2,CASSFGRWKETQYF,TGTGCCAGCAGCTTCGGGCGGTGGAAAGAGACCCAGTACTTC
TRBD2,NA,TRBJ2-5,TRBV11-1,CASSLAPYGTSVQETQYF,TGTGCCAGCAGCTTAGCGCCGTACGGGACTAGCGTCCAAGAGACCCAGTACTTC
NA,NA,TRBJ2-6,TRBV7-2,CASSSLGGGANVLTF,TGTGCCAGCAGCTCCCTTGGGGGGGGGGCCAACGTCCTGACTTTC
TRBD2,few,TRBJ2-1,TRBV7-2,CASSLEGLAPNEQFF,TGTGCCAGCAGCTTAGAAGGACTAGCGCCCAATGAGCAGTTCTTC
TRBD2,few,TRBJ2-1,TRBV12-3/TRBV12-4,CASSFRSGSIYNEQFF,TGTGCCAGCAGTTTTAGGAGCGGGAGCATCTACAATGAGCAGTTCTTC
NA,NA,TRBJ2-3,TRBV24-1,CATSDFEGRTDTQYF,TGTGCCACCAGTGATTTTGAAGGGCGCACAGATACGCAGTATTTT
TRBD2,many,TRBJ2-1,TRBV7-2,CASSLQILAGGEQFF,TGTGCCAGCAGCTTACAAATTCTAGCGGGAGGGGAGCAGTTCTTC
NA,NA,TRBJ2-1,TRBV24-1,CAVERDNEQFF,TGTGCCGTCGAGAGAGACAATGAGCAGTTCTTC
NA,few,TRBJ1-4,TRBV20-1,CSARHESATNEKLFF,TGCAGTGCTAGGCATGAGTCTGCAACTAATGAAAAACTGTTTTTT
TRBD1,few,TRBJ2-2,TRBV10-2,CASRLGQGNTGELFF,TGCGCCAGCAGGCTGGGACAGGGAAACACCGGGGAGCTGTTTTTT
NA,NA,TRBJ2-7,TRBV12-3/TRBV12-4,CASSFPPNYEQYF,TGTGCCAGCAGTTTCCCGCCCAACTACGAGCAGTACTTC
TRBD2,few,TRBJ2-7,TRBV18,CASSPGAGGDYEQYF,TGTGCCAGCTCACCAGGCGCGGGAGGGGACTACGAGCAGTACTTC
TRBD1,NA,TRBJ2-1,TRBV20-1,CSASGQAAGNEQFF,TGCAGTGCTTCCGGACAGGCTGCTGGCAATGAGCAGTTCTTC
TRBD1,NA,TRBJ1-4,TRBV19,CASSITRGKTNEKLFF,TGTGCCAGTAGTATAACCAGGGGGAAGACTAATGAAAAACTGTTTTTT
NA,few,TRBJ2-7,TRBV5-1,CASSLAAASKPYEQYF,TGCGCCAGCAGCTTGGCAGCAGCTTCCAAACCCTACGAGCAGTACTTC
NA,few,TRBJ2-7,TRBV29-1,CSVASDEQYF,TGCAGCGTTGCCAGTGACGAGCAGTACTTC
NA,NA,TRBJ2-3,TRBV20-1,CSARQISSTDTQYF,TGCAGTGCTCGACAGATCTCCAGCACAGATACGCAGTATTTT
TRBD1,NA,TRBJ2-1,TRBV5-6,CASSRTGGFRNEQFF,TGTGCCAGCAGCCGGACAGGGGGTTTCCGCAATGAGCAGTTCTTC
NA,many,TRBJ1-1,TRBV7-9,CASSFGQKNTEAFF,TGTGCCAGCAGCTTTGGACAGAAGAACACTGAAGCTTTCTTT
NA,NA,TRBJ2-2,TRBV6-2/TRBV6-3,CASPPARHTGELFF,TGTGCCAGCCCCCCCGCACGGCACACCGGGGAGCTGTTTTTT
NA,many,TRBJ2-3,TRBV7-2,CASSTTPPDTQYF,TGTGCCAGCAGCACTACGCCTCCTGATACGCAGTATTTT
NA,NA,TRBJ2-1,TRBV4-3,CASSPFVSGGYNEQFF,TGCGCCAGCAGCCCCTTTGTTAGCGGAGGATACAATGAGCAGTTCTTC
NA,NA,TRBJ2-5,TRBV5-1,CASSLEGSLPQETQYF,TGCGCCAGCAGCTTGGAGGGCTCCCTCCCCCAAGAGACCCAGTACTTC
NA,NA,TRBJ2-1,TRBV6-1,CASSLAFRGRQFF,TGTGCCAGCAGCCTGGCTTTTCGGGGAAGGCAGTTCTTC
NA,NA,TRBJ2-7,TRBV29-1,CSAAPTGSYEQYF,TGCAGCGCCGCCCCGACAGGTTCCTACGAGCAGTACTTC
TRBD2,NA,TRBJ2-1,TRBV27,CASSFSAGAPSYNEQFF,TGTGCCAGCAGTTTTAGCGCGGGAGCCCCCTCCTACAATGAGCAGTTCTTC
NA,NA,TRBJ2-5,TRBV6-2/TRBV6-3,CASSYPSTPETQYF,TGTGCCAGCAGTTACCCCTCGACCCCAGAGACCCAGTACTTC
NA,few,TRBJ2-7,TRBV15,CATSRARGQGEQYF,TGTGCCACCAGCAGAGCTCGGGGGCAGGGCGAGCAGTACTTC
TRBD1,few,TRBJ2-7,TRBV9,CASSRTGQNLYEQYF,TGTGCCAGCAGCAGAACGGGACAGAATCTTTATGAGCAGTACTTC
NA,few,TRBJ2-3,TRBV24-1,CATMDENTDTQYF,TGTGCCACCATGGACGAAAACACAGATACGCAGTATTTT
NA,few,TRBJ1-2,TRBV30,CAWKNRGQRYGYTF,TGTGCCTGGAAAAACCGGGGGCAGAGGTATGGCTACACCTTC